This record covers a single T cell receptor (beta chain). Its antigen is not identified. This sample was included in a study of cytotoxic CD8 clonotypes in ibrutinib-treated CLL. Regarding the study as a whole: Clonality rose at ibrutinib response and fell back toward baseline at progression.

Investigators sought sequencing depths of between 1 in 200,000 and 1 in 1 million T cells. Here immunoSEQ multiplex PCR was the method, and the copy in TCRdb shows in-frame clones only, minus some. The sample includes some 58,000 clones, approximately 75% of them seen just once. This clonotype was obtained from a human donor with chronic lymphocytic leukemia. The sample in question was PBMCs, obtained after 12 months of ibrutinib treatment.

The CDR3 DNA sequence: TGTGCCAGCAGTGCCCCGGGAAGGGGATTTGAAAAACTGTTTTTT. Its translation: CASSAPGRGFEKLFF. The chain recombines TRBV28 with TRBJ1-4; possibly TRBD1 for D (5 bases). The V gene's germline CDR1 is MDHEN and CDR2 SYDVKM. The CDR3 has 15 residues. Trimming pared 5 bases from V and 7 bases from J, leaving 17 bases between.